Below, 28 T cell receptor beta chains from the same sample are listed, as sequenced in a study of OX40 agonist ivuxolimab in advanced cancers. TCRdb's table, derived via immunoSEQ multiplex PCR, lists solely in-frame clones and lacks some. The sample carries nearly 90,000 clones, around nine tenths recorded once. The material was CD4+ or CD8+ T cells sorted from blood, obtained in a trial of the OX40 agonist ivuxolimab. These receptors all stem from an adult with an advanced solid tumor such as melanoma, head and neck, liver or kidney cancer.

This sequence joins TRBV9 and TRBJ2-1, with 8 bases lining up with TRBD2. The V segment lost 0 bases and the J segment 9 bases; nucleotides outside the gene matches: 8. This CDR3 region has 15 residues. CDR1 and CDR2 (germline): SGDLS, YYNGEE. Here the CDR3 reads CASSVAERGYGEQFF. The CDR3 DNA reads TGTGCCAGCAGCGTAGCGGAGCGGGGGTACGGTGAGCAGTTCTTC.

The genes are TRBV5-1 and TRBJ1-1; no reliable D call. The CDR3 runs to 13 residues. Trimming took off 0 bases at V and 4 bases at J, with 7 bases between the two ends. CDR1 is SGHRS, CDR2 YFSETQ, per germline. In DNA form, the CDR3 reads TGCGCCAGCAGCTTGGGTCAGGTCACTGAAGCTTTCTTT. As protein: CASSLGQVTEAFF.

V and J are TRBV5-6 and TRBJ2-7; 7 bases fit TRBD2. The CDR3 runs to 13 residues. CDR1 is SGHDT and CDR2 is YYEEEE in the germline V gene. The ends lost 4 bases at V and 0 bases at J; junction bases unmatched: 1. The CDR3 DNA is TGTGCCAGCAGCCCGGGGGGCTCCTACGAGCAGTACTTC. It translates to CASSPGGSYEQYF.

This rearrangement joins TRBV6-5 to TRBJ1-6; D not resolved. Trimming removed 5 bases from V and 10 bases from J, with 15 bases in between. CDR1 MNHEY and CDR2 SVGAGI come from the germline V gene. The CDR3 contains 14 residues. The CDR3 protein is CASSEMSSGSPLHF. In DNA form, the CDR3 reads TGTGCCAGCAGTGAAATGTCGAGTGGCTCACCCCTCCACTTT.

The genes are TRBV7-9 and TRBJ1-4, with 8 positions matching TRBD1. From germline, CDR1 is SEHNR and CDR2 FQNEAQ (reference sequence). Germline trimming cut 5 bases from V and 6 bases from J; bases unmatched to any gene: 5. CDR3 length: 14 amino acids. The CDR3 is CASSRTGRDEKLFF. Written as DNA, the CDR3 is TGTGCCAGCAGCCGGACAGGGCGGGATGAAAAACTGTTTTTT.

The CDR3 bases are TGTGCCAGCGAGATCAGGGGGGGACCCGGGGAGCTGTTTTTT. Translated, it gives CASEIRGGPGELFF. The chain links TRBV6-1 to TRBJ2-2; the D call may be TRBD1 or TRBD2 (7 bases each). Trimming took 8 bases from V and 6 from J, leaving 16 bases between them. The CDR3 has 14 amino acids. Germline CDR1 is MNHNS and CDR2 is SASEGT.

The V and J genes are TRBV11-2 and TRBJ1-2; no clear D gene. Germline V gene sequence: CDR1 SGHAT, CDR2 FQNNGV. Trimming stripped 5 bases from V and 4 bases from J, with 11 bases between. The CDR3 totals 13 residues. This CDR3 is CASSPALVYGYTF. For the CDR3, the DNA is TGTGCCAGCAGCCCTGCCCTGGTCTATGGCTACACCTTC.

CDR3 nucleotides: TGTGCCAGCGATGAAGTCTACCGACAAGAGACCCAGTACTTC. It encodes CASDEVYRQETQYF. The rearrangement joins TRBV6-1 to TRBJ2-5, with D unclear. The CDR3 is 14 amino acids. V lost 8 bases and J lost 2, with 15 bases in between. The germline V gene has CDR1 MNHNS and CDR2 SASEGT.

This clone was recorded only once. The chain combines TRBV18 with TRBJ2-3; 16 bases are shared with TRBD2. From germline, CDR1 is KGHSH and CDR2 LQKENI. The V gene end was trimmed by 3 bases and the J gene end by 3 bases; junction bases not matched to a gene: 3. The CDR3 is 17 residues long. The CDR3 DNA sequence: TGTGCCAGCTCACCGCCGGGACTAGCGGGAGGGACAGATACGCAGTATTTT. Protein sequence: CASSPPGLAGGTDTQYF.

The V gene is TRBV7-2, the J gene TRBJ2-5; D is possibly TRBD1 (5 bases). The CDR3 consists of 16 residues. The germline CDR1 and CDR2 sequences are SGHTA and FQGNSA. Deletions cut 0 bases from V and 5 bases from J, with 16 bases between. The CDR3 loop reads CASSLAAGRVRETQYF. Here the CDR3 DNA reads TGTGCCAGCAGCTTAGCGGCAGGGCGAGTCAGGGAGACCCAGTACTTC.

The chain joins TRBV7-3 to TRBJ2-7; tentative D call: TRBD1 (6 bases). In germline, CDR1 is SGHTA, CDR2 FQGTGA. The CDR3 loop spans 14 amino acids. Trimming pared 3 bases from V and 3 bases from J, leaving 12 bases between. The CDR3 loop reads CASSLTGGYYEQYF. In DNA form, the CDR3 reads TGTGCCAGCAGCTTGACAGGAGGATACTACGAGCAGTACTTC. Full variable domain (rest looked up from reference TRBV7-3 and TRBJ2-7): GAGVSQTPSNKVTEKGKYVELRCDPISGHTALYWYRQSLGQGPEFLIYFQGTGAADDSGLPNDRFFAVRPEGSVSTLKIQRTERGDSAVYLCASSLTGGYYEQYFGPGTRLTVT.

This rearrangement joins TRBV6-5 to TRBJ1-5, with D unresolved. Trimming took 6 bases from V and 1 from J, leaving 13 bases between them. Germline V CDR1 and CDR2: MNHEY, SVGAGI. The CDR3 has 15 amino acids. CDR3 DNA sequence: TGTGCCAGCAGCCCAGGTCTCCGGAGCAATCAGCCCCAGCATTTT. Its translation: CASSPGLRSNQPQHF.

CDR3: CASTISGKNYGYTF. The CDR3 DNA sequence: TGTGCCAGTACCATATCCGGGAAGAACTATGGCTACACCTTC. V and J are TRBV19 and TRBJ1-2; D is undetermined. The CDR3 has 14 residues. The V gene lost 7 bases and the J gene lost 2 bases, with 14 bases spanning the gap. Germline V gives CDR1 LNHDA, CDR2 SQIVND (reference sequence).

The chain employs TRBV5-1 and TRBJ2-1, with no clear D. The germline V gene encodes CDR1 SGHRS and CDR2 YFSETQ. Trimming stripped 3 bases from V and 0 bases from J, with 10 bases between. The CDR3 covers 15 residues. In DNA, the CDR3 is TGCGCCAGCAGCTCCCCGGGTGGCTCCTACAATGAGCAGTTCTTC. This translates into CASSSPGGSYNEQFF.

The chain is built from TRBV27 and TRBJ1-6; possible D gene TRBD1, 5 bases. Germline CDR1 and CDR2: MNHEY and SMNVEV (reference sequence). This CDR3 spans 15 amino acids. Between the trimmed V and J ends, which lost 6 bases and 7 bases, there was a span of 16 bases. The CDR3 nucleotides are TGTGCCAGCAGCTCCTTGGGGACCGTCAATTCACCCCTCCACTTT. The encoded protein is CASSSLGTVNSPLHF.

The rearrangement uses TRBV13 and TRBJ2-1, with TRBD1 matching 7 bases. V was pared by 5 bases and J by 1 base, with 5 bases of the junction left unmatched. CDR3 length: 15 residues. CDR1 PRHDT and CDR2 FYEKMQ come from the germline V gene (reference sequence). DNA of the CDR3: TGTGCCAGCAGCCCACCGACAGGGTCCTACAATGAGCAGTTCTTC. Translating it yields CASSPPTGSYNEQFF. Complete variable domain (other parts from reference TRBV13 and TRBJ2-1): AAGVIQSPRHLIKEKRETATLKCYPIPRHDTVYWYQQGPGQDPQFLISFYEKMQSDKGSIPDRFSAQQFSDYHSELNMSSLELGDSALYFCASSPPTGSYNEQFFGPGTRLTVL.

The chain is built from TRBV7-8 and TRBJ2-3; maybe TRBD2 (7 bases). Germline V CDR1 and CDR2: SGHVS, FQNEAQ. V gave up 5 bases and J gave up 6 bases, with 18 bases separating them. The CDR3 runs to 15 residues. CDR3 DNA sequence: TGTGCCAGCAGCCCAGCCGGGGGGCCGGGGGATACGCAGTATTTT. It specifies CASSPAGGPGDTQYF.

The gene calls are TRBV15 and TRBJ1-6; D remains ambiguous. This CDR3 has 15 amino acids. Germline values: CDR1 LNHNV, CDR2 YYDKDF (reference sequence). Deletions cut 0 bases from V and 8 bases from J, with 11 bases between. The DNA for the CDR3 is TGTGCCACCAGCAGAGAAGGAGGCGACCATTCACCCCTCCACTTT. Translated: CATSREGGDHSPLHF.

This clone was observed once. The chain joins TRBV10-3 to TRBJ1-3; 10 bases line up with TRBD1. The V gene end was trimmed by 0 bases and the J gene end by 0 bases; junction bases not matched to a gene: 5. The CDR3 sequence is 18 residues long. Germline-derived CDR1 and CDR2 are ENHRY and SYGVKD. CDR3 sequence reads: CAISESGQGSSSGNTIYF. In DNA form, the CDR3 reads TGTGCCATCAGTGAGTCGGGACAGGGGTCAAGCTCTGGAAACACCATATATTTT.

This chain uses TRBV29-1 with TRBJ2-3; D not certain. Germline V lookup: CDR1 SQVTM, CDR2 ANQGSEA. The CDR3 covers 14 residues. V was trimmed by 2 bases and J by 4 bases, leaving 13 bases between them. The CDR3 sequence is CSVETERSPDTQYF. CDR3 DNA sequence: TGCAGCGTTGAAACTGAGCGAAGTCCAGATACGCAGTATTTT.

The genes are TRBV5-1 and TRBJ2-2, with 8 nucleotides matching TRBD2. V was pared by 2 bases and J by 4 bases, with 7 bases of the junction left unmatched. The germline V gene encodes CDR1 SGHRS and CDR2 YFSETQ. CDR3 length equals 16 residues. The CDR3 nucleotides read TGCGCCAGCAGCTTTGTTGGAGCGGGAGTCACCGGGGAGCTGTTTTTT. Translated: CASSFVGAGVTGELFF.

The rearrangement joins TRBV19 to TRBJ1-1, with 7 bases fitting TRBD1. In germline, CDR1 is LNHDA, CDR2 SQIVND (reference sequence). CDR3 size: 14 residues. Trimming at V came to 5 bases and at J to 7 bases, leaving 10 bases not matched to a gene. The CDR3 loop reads CASSPPGGAGEAFF. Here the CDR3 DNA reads TGTGCCAGTAGTCCCCCAGGGGGGGCGGGTGAAGCTTTCTTT.

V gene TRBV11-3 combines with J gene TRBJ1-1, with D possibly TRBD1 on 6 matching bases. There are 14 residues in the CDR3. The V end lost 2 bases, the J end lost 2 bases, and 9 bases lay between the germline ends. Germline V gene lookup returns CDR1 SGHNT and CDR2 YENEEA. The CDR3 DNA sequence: TGTGCCAGCAGCTTACAGGGGACCAACACTGAAGCTTTCTTT. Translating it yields CASSLQGTNTEAFF.

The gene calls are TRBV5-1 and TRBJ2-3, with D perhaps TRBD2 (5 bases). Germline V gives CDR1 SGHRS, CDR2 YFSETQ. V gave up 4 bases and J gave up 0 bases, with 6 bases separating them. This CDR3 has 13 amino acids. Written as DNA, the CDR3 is TGCGCCAGCAGCCGGAGGAGCACAGATACGCAGTATTTT. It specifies CASSRRSTDTQYF.

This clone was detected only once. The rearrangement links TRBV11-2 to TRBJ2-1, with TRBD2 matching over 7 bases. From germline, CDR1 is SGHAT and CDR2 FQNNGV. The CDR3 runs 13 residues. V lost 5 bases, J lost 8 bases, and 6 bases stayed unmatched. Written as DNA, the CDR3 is TGTGCCAGCAGCAGACAGCGGGACTATGAGCAGTTCTTC. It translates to CASSRQRDYEQFF.

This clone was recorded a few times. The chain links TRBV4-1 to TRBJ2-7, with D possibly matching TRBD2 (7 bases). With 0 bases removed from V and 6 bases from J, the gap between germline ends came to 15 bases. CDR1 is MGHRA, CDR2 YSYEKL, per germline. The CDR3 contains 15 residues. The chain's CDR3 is CASSQEGAGEGEQYF. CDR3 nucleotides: TGCGCCAGCAGCCAAGAGGGGGCGGGAGAAGGCGAGCAGTACTTC.

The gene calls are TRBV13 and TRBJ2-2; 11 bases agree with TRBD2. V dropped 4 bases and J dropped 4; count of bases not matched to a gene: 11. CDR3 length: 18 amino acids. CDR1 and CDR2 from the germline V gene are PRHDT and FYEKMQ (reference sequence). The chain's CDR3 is CASSYLLAGGGGTGELFF. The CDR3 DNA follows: TGTGCCAGCAGCTACCTGCTAGCGGGGGGCGGTGGCACCGGGGAGCTGTTTTTT.

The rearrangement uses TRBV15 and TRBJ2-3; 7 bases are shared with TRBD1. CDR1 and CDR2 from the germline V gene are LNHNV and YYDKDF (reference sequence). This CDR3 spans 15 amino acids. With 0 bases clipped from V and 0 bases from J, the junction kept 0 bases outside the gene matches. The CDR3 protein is CATSREQGSTDTQYF. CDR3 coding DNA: TGTGCCACCAGCAGAGAACAGGGGAGCACAGATACGCAGTATTTT.